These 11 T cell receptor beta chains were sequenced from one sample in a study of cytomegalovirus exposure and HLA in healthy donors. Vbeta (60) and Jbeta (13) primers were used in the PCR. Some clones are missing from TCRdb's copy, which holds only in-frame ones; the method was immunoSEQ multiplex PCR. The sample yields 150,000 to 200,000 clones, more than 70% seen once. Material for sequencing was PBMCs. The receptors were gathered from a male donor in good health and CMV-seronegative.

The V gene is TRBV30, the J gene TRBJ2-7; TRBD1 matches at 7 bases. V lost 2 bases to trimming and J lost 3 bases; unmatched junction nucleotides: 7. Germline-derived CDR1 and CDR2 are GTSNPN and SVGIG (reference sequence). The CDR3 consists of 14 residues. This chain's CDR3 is CAWSRPGQLYEQYF. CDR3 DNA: TGTGCCTGGAGTAGACCGGGACAGCTCTACGAGCAGTACTTC.

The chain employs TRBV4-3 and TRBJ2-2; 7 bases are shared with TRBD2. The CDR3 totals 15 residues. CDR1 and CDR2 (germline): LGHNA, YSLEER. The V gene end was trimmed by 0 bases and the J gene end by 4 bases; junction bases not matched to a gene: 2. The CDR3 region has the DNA TGCGCCAGCAGCCAAGAGGGGGGGGGCACCGGGGAGCTGTTTTTT. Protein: CASSQEGGGTGELFF.

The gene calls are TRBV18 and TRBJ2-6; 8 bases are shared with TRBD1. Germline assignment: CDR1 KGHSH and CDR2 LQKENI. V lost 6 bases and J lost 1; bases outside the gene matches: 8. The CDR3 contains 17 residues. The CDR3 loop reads CASSRTGQFSGANVLTF. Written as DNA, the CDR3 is TGTGCCAGCTCGCGGACAGGGCAGTTTTCTGGGGCCAACGTCCTGACTTTC.

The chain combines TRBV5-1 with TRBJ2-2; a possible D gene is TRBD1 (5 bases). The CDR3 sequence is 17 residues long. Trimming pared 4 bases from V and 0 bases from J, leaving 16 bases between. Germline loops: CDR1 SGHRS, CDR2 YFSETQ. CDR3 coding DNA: TGCGCCAGCAGCCCCCCCCGATCGACAGCGAACACCGGGGAGCTGTTTTTT. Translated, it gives CASSPPRSTANTGELFF. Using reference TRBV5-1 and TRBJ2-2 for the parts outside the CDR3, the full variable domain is KAGVTQTPRYLIKTRGQQVTLSCSPISGHRSVSWYQQTPGQGLQFLFEYFSETQRNKGNFPGRFSGRQFSNSRSEMNVSTLELGDSALYLCASSPPRSTANTGELFFGEGSRLTVL.

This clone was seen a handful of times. CDR3 DNA sequence: TGTGCCAGCAGTCCTCTTCTGACAGCCAACACTGAAGCTTTCTTT. This sequence encodes CASSPLLTANTEAFF. This chain connects TRBV6-6 to TRBJ1-1, with TRBD1 as a possible D gene (5 bases). CDR1 MNHNY and CDR2 SVGAGI come from the germline V gene (reference sequence). The CDR3 runs 15 residues. V was trimmed by 5 bases and J by 2 bases, leaving 15 bases between them.

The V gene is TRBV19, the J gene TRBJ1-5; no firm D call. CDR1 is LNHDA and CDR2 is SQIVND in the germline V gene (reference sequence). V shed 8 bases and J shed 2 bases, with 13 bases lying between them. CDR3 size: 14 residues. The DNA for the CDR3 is TGTGCCAGTCACACCGGAGGTGGCAATCAGCCCCAGCATTTT. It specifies CASHTGGGNQPQHF.

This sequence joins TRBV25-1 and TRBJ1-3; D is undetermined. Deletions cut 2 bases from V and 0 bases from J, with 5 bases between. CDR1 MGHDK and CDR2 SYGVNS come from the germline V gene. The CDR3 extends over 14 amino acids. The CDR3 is CASSEGSSGNTIYF. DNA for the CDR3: TGTGCCAGCAGTGAAGGCAGCTCTGGAAACACCATATATTTT.

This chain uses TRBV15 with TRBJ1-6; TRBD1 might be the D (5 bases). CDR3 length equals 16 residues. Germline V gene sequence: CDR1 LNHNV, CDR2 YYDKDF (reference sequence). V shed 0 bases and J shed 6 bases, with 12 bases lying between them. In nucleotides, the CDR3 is TGTGCCACCAGCAGAGATCAGTGGGGGGGTAATTCACCCCTCCACTTT. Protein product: CATSRDQWGGNSPLHF.

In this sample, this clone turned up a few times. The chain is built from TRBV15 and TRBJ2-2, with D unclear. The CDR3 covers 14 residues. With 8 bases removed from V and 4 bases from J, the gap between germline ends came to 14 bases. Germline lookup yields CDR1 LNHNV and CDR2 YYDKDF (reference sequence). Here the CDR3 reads CATGFEVGTGELFF. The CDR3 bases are TGTGCCACCGGGTTTGAGGTTGGCACCGGGGAGCTGTTTTTT.

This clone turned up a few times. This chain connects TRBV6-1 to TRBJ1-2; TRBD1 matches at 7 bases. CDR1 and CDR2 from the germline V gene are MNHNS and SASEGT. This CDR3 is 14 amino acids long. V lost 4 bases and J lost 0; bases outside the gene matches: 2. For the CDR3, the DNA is TGTGCCAGCAGTGGACAGGGCACTAACTATGGCTACACCTTC. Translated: CASSGQGTNYGYTF.

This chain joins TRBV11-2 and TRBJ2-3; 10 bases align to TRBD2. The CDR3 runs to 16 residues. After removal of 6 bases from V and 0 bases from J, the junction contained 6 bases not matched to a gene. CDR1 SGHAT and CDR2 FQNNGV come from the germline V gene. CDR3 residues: CASRPSGGTSTDTQYF. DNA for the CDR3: TGTGCCAGCAGGCCTAGCGGGGGCACTAGCACAGATACGCAGTATTTT.